The 8 T cell receptor beta chains below come from one sample, sequenced in a study of T cells in Graves' hyperthyroidism and ophthalmopathy. TCR beta CDR3 regions were amplified from RNA transcripts. With the HTBI primer set, the TCR CDR3 went through a first round of RT-PCR. TCRdb processed the multiplex PCR reads anew with MiXCR; each CDR3 protein has one entry. The data show 250,000 to 350,000 distinct CDR3 sequences, roughly 15% seen once. Sequenced sample: blood. The receptors were gathered from a man aged 25 to 45 with Graves' hyperthyroidism.

This clonotype was seen many times. The chain combines TRBV20-1 with TRBJ2-7; 7 bases map to TRBD1. Trimming at V came to 6 bases and at J to 2 bases, leaving 7 bases not matched to a gene. CDR3 length: 13 residues. Germline loops: CDR1 DFQATT, CDR2 SNEGSKA (reference sequence). Written as DNA, the CDR3 is TGCAGTGCCGCAGACAGGGTAGCCTACGAGCAGTACTTC. It specifies CSAADRVAYEQYF.

The chain carries TRBV29-1 and TRBJ1-3; no firm D call. Per germline, CDR1 SQVTM and CDR2 ANQGSEA. V was trimmed by 7 bases and J by 0 bases, leaving 16 bases between them. The length of the CDR3 is 15 residues. CDR3 DNA: TGCAGCGCCGCCGACAACCGCCTCTCTGGAAACACCATATATTTT. It translates to CSAADNRLSGNTIYF. The full variable domain, completed using reference TRBV29-1 and TRBJ1-3, is SAVISQKPSRDICQRGTSLTIQCQVDSQVTMMFWYRQQPGQSLTLIATANQGSEATYESGFVIDKFPISRPNLTFSTLTVSNMSPEDSSIYLCSAADNRLSGNTIYFGEGSWLTVV.

This clonotype came up a few times. Because it lacks the conserved phenylalanine or tryptophan at the end, this CDR3 is likely a read error. This chain connects TRBV20-1 to TRBJ2-7; 10 nucleotides match TRBD1. The J segment lost 6 bases and the V segment lost 6 bases, leaving 8 bases of the junction unmatched. CDR3 size: 13 residues. The germline CDR1 and CDR2 sequences are DFQATT and SNEGSKA (reference sequence). The CDR3 sequence: CSAVRQGAREQYL. CDR3 DNA sequence: TGCAGTGCCGTACGACAGGGGGCGCGCGAGCAGTACCTC.

Comment on this clonotype: A much larger clone differs from this one at a single base, so this may be a read error. The DNA of the CDR3 is TGTGCCAGCAGCCGGTGGCCAGCGGATACCTACGAGCAGTACTTC. As protein: CASSRWPADTYEQYF. This chain uses TRBV7-8 with TRBJ2-7; D possibly corresponds to TRBD2 (5 bases). V lost 5 bases to trimming and J lost 2 bases, with 16 bases between them. Germline V gives CDR1 SGHVS, CDR2 FQNEAQ. The CDR3 has 15 amino acids.

The chain uses TRBV6-5 and TRBJ2-2; D is ambiguous. The CDR3 runs 15 residues. The V gene lost 0 bases and the J gene lost 3 bases, with 8 bases spanning the gap. Germline assignment: CDR1 MNHEY and CDR2 SVGAGI. The CDR3 here is CASSYSGPHTGELFF. CDR3 nucleotide sequence: TGTGCCAGCAGTTACTCTGGACCCCACACCGGGGAGCTGTTTTTT.

The CDR3 region is CSAVLAGGKNIQYF. The CDR3 nucleotides read TGCAGTGCCGTTCTAGCGGGAGGGAAAAACATTCAGTACTTC. The V call is TRBV20-1, the J call TRBJ2-4, with TRBD2 identical over 12 bases. Germline V lookup: CDR1 DFQATT, CDR2 SNEGSKA (reference sequence). The ends lost 6 bases at V and 4 bases at J; junction bases unmatched: 4. This CDR3 is built from 14 residues.

In its sample, this clonotype was seen many times. The genes are TRBV20-1 and TRBJ1-1; tentative D call: TRBD1 (6 bases). The CDR3 loop spans 14 amino acids. Germline V CDR1 and CDR2: DFQATT, SNEGSKA (reference sequence). Trimming shortened V by 4 bases and J by 5 bases, and 17 bases separated the two germline ends. CDR3 region: CSANEGGLDTEAFF. The CDR3 coding sequence is TGCAGTGCTAACGAAGGGGGATTGGATACTGAAGCTTTCTTT.

The CDR3 loop is CASSGTVSTDTQYF. CDR3 DNA sequence: TGCGCCAGCAGCGGGACAGTTAGCACAGATACGCAGTATTTT. The rearrangement joins TRBV5-1 to TRBJ2-3, with TRBD1 matching over 7 bases. The length of the CDR3 is 14 residues. CDR1 is SGHRS, CDR2 YFSETQ, per germline. V was clipped by 4 bases and J by 0 bases; unmatched bases: 2.